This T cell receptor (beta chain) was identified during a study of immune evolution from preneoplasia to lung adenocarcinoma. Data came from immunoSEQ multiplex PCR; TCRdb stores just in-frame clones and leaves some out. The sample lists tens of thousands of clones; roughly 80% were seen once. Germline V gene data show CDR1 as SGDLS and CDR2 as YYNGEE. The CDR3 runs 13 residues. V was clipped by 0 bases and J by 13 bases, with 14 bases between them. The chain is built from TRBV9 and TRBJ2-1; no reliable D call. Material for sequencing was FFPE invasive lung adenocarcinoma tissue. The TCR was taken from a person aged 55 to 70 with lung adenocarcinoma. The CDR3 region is CASSVDFGRPQFF. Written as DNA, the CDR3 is TGTGCCAGCAGCGTAGATTTCGGCAGGCCACAGTTCTTC.